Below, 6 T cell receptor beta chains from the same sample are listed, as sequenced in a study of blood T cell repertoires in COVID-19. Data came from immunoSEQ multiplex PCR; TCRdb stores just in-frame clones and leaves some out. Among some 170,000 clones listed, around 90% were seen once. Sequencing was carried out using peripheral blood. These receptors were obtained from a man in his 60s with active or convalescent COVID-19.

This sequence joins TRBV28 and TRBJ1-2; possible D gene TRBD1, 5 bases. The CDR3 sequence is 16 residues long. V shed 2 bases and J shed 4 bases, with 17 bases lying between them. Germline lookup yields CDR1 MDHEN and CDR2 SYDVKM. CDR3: CASSLSRVRQGYGYTF. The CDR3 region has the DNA TGTGCCAGCAGTTTAAGTCGGGTTAGGCAGGGCTATGGCTACACCTTC.

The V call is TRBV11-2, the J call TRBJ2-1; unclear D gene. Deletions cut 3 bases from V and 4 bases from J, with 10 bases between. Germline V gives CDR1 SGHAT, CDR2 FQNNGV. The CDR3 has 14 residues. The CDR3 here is CASSFPLSYNEQFF. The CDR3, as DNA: TGTGCCAGCAGCTTTCCCCTTTCTTACAATGAGCAGTTCTTC. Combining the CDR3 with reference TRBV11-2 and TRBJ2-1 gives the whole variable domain EAGVAQSPRYKIIEKRQSVAFWCNPISGHATLYWYQQILGQGPKLLIQFQNNGVVDDSQLPKDRFSAERLKGVDSTLKIQPAKLEDSAVYLCASSFPLSYNEQFFGPGTRLTVL.

In DNA form, the CDR3 reads TGCGCCAGCAGCTTGTTATTCGCGGGGGCAACCACAGATACGCAGTATTTT. Protein product: CASSLLFAGATTDTQYF. The chain combines TRBV5-1 with TRBJ2-3, with D possibly matching TRBD2 (7 bases). The length of the CDR3 is 17 residues. Germline loops: CDR1 SGHRS, CDR2 YFSETQ. Trimming left V 1 base short and J 2 bases short, with 17 bases between. Full variable domain (remainder filled in from reference TRBV5-1 and TRBJ2-3): KAGVTQTPRYLIKTRGQQVTLSCSPISGHRSVSWYQQTPGQGLQFLFEYFSETQRNKGNFPGRFSGRQFSNSRSEMNVSTLELGDSALYLCASSLLFAGATTDTQYFGPGTRLTVL.

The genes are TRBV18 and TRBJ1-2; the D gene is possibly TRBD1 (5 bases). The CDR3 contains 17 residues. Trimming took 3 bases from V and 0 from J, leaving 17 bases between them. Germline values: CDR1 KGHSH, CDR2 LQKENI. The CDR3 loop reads CASSPPGRGLTNYGYTF. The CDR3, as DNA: TGTGCCAGCTCACCTCCGGGACGGGGGTTGACTAACTATGGCTACACCTTC.

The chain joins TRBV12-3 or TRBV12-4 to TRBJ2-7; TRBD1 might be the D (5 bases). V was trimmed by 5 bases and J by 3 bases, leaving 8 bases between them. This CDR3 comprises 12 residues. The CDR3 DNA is TGTGCCAGCAGTACAGGAAACTACGAGCAGTACTTC. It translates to CASSTGNYEQYF.

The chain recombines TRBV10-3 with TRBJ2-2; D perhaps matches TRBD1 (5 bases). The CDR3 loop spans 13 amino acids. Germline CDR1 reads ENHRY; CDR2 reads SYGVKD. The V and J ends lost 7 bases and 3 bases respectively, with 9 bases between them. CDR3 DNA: TGTGCCATCAAGGACATCGACACCGGGGAGCTGTTTTTT. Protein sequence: CAIKDIDTGELFF.